The next 8 T cell receptor beta chains were all read from a single sample in a study of cytomegalovirus exposure and HLA in healthy donors (dated by TCRdb to 2015 to 2018). Libraries came from the immunoSEQ multiplex PCR assay. The multiplex PCR relied on a mix of 60 forward primers for TCR Vbeta segments and 13 reverse primers for TCR Jbeta segments. TCRdb carries this immuneACCESS record with in-frame sequences only. Its versions omit some clonotypes, under half of them owing to an unresolved V gene in the studies checked, with the rest unexplained. The sample has around 140,000 clones on record, roughly 82% of them singletons. The ten largest clones take up roughly 3.2% of the sample. The specimen sequenced was PBMCs. These receptors were taken from a young man in good health and CMV-seropositive.

The chain joins TRBV27 to TRBJ2-4; weak D call: TRBD1 (6 bases). Germline-derived CDR1 and CDR2 are MNHEY and SMNVEV (reference sequence). There are 15 residues in the CDR3. Trimming removed 2 bases from V and 2 bases from J, with 10 bases in between. Written as DNA, the CDR3 is TGTGCCAGCAGTTTAACGTGGGACACCAAAAACATTCAGTACTTC. This translates into CASSLTWDTKNIQYF.

This clone was picked up a small number of times. The chain links TRBV19 to TRBJ2-6, with a tentative D call TRBD1 (6 bases). Trimming removed 8 bases from V and 0 bases from J, with 29 bases in between. CDR1 is LNHDA, CDR2 SQIVND, per germline (reference sequence). This CDR3 has 21 amino acids. The CDR3 bases are TGTGCCAGTTATAATGTCCGGGACAACGTTTCTCGCATCTCTGGGGCCAACGTCCTGACTTTC. Protein: CASYNVRDNVSRISGANVLTF.

V is TRBV7-6 and J is TRBJ2-5, with 10 nucleotides matching TRBD2. J was trimmed by 1 base and V by 0 bases; bases with no gene match: 8. The CDR3 is 18 residues long. Per germline, CDR1 SGHVS and CDR2 FNYEAQ. CDR3 sequence (DNA): TGTGCCAGCAGCTTAGCGGCTAGCGGGAGCGCTCCCCAAGAGACCCAGTACTTC. Translating gives CASSLAASGSAPQETQYF.

The chain recombines TRBV2 with TRBJ1-5; TRBD1 agrees at 8 bases. CDR1 and CDR2 (germline): SNHLY, FYNNEI. J was trimmed by 12 bases and V by 3 bases; bases with no gene match: 1. The CDR3 spans 11 residues. The CDR3 DNA follows: TGTGCCAGCAGTGAGGACAGGGACCAGCATTTT. The encoded protein is CASSEDRDQHF.

V is TRBV6-1 and J is TRBJ1-2; TRBD1 is a possible D gene (6 bases). The germline V gene has CDR1 MNHNS and CDR2 SASEGT. The V end was cut by 6 bases, the J end by 5 bases, with 19 bases between. This CDR3 region has 15 residues. For the CDR3, the DNA is TGTGCCAGCAGGGGGGAGGGGGTTACTGCTTATGGCTACACCTTC. It codes for CASRGEGVTAYGYTF.

For the CDR3, the DNA is TGTGCCAGCAGCGCCGGGACAGGGATTTTAGGCTACACCTTC. This sequence encodes CASSAGTGILGYTF. This sequence joins TRBV9 and TRBJ1-2, with 9 bases fitting TRBD1. The V gene's germline CDR1 is SGDLS and CDR2 YYNGEE. The V gene end was trimmed by 3 bases and the J gene end by 8 bases; junction bases not matched to a gene: 8. The CDR3 runs 14 residues.

This chain joins TRBV5-4 and TRBJ2-5; perhaps TRBD2 as D (5 bases). Per germline, CDR1 SGHNT and CDR2 YYREEE (reference sequence). V was trimmed by 0 bases and J by 0 bases, leaving 9 bases between them. CDR3 size: 15 residues. The CDR3 DNA reads TGTGCCAGCAGCTTGGCGCGCGGGTACCAAGAGACCCAGTACTTC. It yields the protein CASSLARGYQETQYF.

The chain uses TRBV6-1 and TRBJ2-5; D not resolved. The last part of the DNA fits TRBJ2-7 better; the J call may be wrong. This CDR3 spans 10 amino acids. CDR1 and CDR2 from the germline V gene are MNHNS and SASEGT. The CDR3 bases are TGTGCCAGCAACAGCTACGAGCAGTACTTC. This sequence encodes CASNSYEQYF.